The next 17 T cell receptor beta chains were all read from a single sample in a study of HIV-infected patients and healthy controls (dated by TCRdb to 2014 to 2015). The library relied on 5' RACE. TCRdb names Illumina MiSeq as the instrument used. Reverse transcription of 500 ng RNA was performed with SuperScript III using primers directed against the alpha and beta constant regions. Separate alpha and beta chain libraries were generated by chain-specific third strand synthesis with multiplexing indices. Using fastp at Q25 and MiXCR, TCRdb reprocessed the public reads and kept productive beta chains. CDR3 protein duplicates are merged, each entry listing the most common genes and DNA. The sample table holds approximately 6,000 distinct CDR3 sequences, of which around 9.6% were seen once. The ten largest make up roughly an eighth of the sample. Whole blood was used without cell fractionation, so the repertoire reflected all unsorted peripheral T cells.

The sample was blood, taken before antiretroviral therapy. The receptor set was obtained from an adult with HIV infection.

By its share, this clonotype is medium-sized. The genes are TRBV5-6 and TRBJ1-6; 11 nucleotides match TRBD1. Losses at the gene ends were 3 bases for V and 8 bases for J; bases not matched to a gene: 7. Germline CDR1 and CDR2: SGHDT and YYEEEE. The CDR3 has 16 residues. The CDR3 nucleotides read TGTGCCAGCAGCTATCGGACAGGGGGCCAAGATTCACCCCTCCACTTT. This translates into CASSYRTGGQDSPLHF.

This clonotype is classed as medium-sized. The chain links TRBV29-1 to TRBJ1-1; 8 bases map to TRBD1. CDR1 and CDR2 from the germline V gene are SQVTM and ANQGSEA. The CDR3 has 13 residues. V dropped 6 bases and J dropped 3; count of bases not matched to a gene: 6. CDR3: CSVTVDRDTEAFF. CDR3 nucleotides: TGCAGCGTGACCGTGGACAGGGACACTGAAGCTTTCTTT.

This clonotype was seen repeatedly, ten times or more. This chain links TRBV5-4 with TRBJ1-1; D perhaps matches TRBD1 (5 bases). CDR1 SGHNT and CDR2 YYREEE come from the germline V gene (reference sequence). This CDR3 spans 14 amino acids. Trimming took off 6 bases at V and 1 base at J, with 13 bases between the two ends. The CDR3 here is CASTYGAGNTEAFF. The CDR3 DNA sequence: TGTGCCAGCACTTATGGGGCGGGGAACACTGAAGCTTTCTTT.

By sample share, this clonotype is medium-sized. The rearrangement uses TRBV10-3 and TRBJ1-2, with 7 bases that match TRBD1. The CDR3 has 15 residues. V dropped 4 bases and J dropped 6; count of bases not matched to a gene: 11. The germline V gene encodes CDR1 ENHRY and CDR2 SYGVKD. The CDR3 here is CAISVEGTAWDGYTF. The CDR3 nucleotides are TGTGCCATCAGTGTAGAGGGGACAGCCTGGGATGGCTACACCTTC.

Sample share makes this clonotype medium-sized. The chain employs TRBV6-1 and TRBJ1-2; 11 bases agree with TRBD1. Trimming at V came to 5 bases and at J to 4 bases, leaving 6 bases not matched to a gene. The CDR3 totals 15 residues. The germline V gene has CDR1 MNHNS and CDR2 SASEGT. The CDR3 here is CASSFPGQGVYGYTF. The CDR3 region has the DNA TGTGCCAGCAGTTTTCCGGGACAGGGGGTCTATGGCTACACCTTC.

At least ten counts were recorded for this clonotype. The rearrangement uses TRBV12-3 or TRBV12-4 and TRBJ2-7, with a tentative D call TRBD2 (5 bases). This CDR3 contains 15 residues. Deletions cut 4 bases from V and 9 bases from J, with 22 bases between. The chain's CDR3 is CASSSPLSSNGGQYF. In DNA, the CDR3 is TGTGCCAGCAGTTCTCCCTTGAGCAGCAATGGAGGGCAGTACTTC.

By sample share, this clonotype is medium-sized (0.01 to 0.1%). The CDR3 DNA follows: TGTGCCAGCAGCCTCAGTCTAATGAACACTGAAGCTTTCTTT. Protein product: CASSLSLMNTEAFF. V and J are TRBV27 and TRBJ1-1; D not certain. Between the trimmed V and J ends, which lost 6 bases and 0 bases, there was a span of 11 bases. Germline-derived CDR1 and CDR2 are MNHEY and SMNVEV (reference sequence). The CDR3 is 14 residues long.

This clonotype was seen only a few times. The J gene is TRBJ2-7, the V gene TRBV5-4; 8 bases agree with TRBD1. This CDR3 region has 15 residues. J lost 3 bases, V lost 0 bases, and 5 bases had no gene match. Germline loops: CDR1 SGHNT, CDR2 YYREEE (reference sequence). The chain's CDR3 is CASSLEPGQGYEQYF. The CDR3 bases are TGTGCCAGCAGCTTGGAACCTGGACAGGGCTACGAGCAGTACTTC.

By proportion, this clonotype is medium-sized (0.01 to 0.1%). V is TRBV2 and J is TRBJ1-6; the D gene is possibly TRBD1 (6 bases). V was clipped by 3 bases and J by 7 bases, with 10 bases between them. CDR1 and CDR2 (germline): SNHLY, FYNNEI. This CDR3 spans 14 amino acids. The CDR3, as DNA: TGTGCCAGCAGTGAGCAGGGGCAAAATTCACCCCTCCACTTT. Its protein is CASSEQGQNSPLHF. Complete variable domain (other parts from reference TRBV2 and TRBJ1-6): EPEVTQTPSHQVTQMGQEVILRCVPISNHLYFYWYRQILGQKVEFLVSFYNNEISEKSEIFDDQFSVERPDGSNFTLKIRSTKLEDSAMYFCASSEQGQNSPLHFGNGTRLTVT.

This clonotype is medium-sized (0.01 to 0.1%). This rearrangement joins TRBV6-5 to TRBJ1-5; possible D gene TRBD1, 6 bases. V was trimmed by 5 bases and J by 5 bases, leaving 16 bases between them. This CDR3 has 15 amino acids. Per germline, CDR1 MNHEY and CDR2 SVGAGI. The CDR3: CASSINRDIHQPQHF. In nucleotides, the CDR3 is TGTGCCAGCAGTATAAACAGGGACATCCATCAGCCCCAGCATTTT.

This clonotype ranks as medium-sized. The V and J genes are TRBV7-6 and TRBJ2-3, with a tentative D call TRBD2 (6 bases). This CDR3 is built from 20 residues. Germline CDR1 reads SGHVS; CDR2 reads FNYEAQ. Deletions cut 0 bases from V and 0 bases from J, with 22 bases between. The CDR3 here is CASSLAAAGRRLTSTDTQYF. CDR3 coding DNA: TGTGCCAGCAGCTTAGCGGCTGCGGGGAGGCGACTAACGAGCACAGATACGCAGTATTTT.

This clonotype appeared many times. The rearrangement links TRBV5-1 to TRBJ2-1; 7 positions match TRBD1. Germline trimming cut 0 bases from V and 0 bases from J; bases unmatched to any gene: 9. The CDR3 has 18 amino acids. The V gene's germline CDR1 is SGHRS and CDR2 YFSETQ. CDR3 DNA: TGCGCCAGCAGCTTGGCCAAGGGACAGCGTAGCTCCTACAATGAGCAGTTCTTC. Encoded protein: CASSLAKGQRSSYNEQFF.

This clonotype was seen at least ten times. The V call is TRBV19, the J call TRBJ2-1, with D uncertain. CDR3 length: 13 residues. Trimming pared 3 bases from V and 8 bases from J, leaving 11 bases between. From germline, CDR1 is LNHDA and CDR2 SQIVND (reference sequence). The CDR3 protein is CASSIGNFDEQFF. The CDR3 region has the DNA TGTGCCAGTAGTATTGGCAATTTCGATGAGCAGTTCTTC. Full variable domain (outside the CDR3, taken from reference TRBV19 and TRBJ2-1): DGGITQSPKYLFRKEGQNVTLSCEQNLNHDAMYWYRQDPGQGLRLIYYSQIVNDFQKGDIAEGYSVSREKKESFPLTVTSAQKNPTAFYLCASSIGNFDEQFFGPGTRLTVL.

This clonotype is medium-sized by share. V usage is TRBV19 and J usage is TRBJ2-4, with D hard to call. There are 13 residues in the CDR3. CDR1 and CDR2 from the germline V gene are LNHDA and SQIVND (reference sequence). Trimming took 9 bases from V and 2 from J, leaving 11 bases between them. For the CDR3, the DNA is TGTGCCAGCAGTTATACTACCAAAAACATTCAGTACTTC. This gives the protein CASSYTTKNIQYF.

The chain carries TRBV14 and TRBJ1-1, with D uncertain. Germline lookup yields CDR1 SGHDN and CDR2 FVKESK. This CDR3 is built from 13 residues. V lost 6 bases and J 3 bases, leaving 11 bases between the germline ends. CDR3 in DNA: TGTGCCAGCAGTCCCCAGACCTACACTGAAGCTTTCTTT. It translates to CASSPQTYTEAFF.

This clonotype was picked up many times. The chain combines TRBV5-4 with TRBJ2-1; no reliable D call. The germline CDR1 and CDR2 sequences are SGHNT and YYREEE (reference sequence). Trimming left V 3 bases short and J 3 bases short, with 4 bases between. This CDR3 comprises 12 residues. The CDR3 nucleotides read TGTGCCAGCAGCTACGACTACAATGAGCAGTTCTTC. Amino acids: CASSYDYNEQFF.

This clonotype was counted ten times or more. The chain carries TRBV18 and TRBJ2-7; the D gene is possibly TRBD1 (5 bases). V lost 3 bases to trimming and J lost 2 bases, with 11 bases between them. Per the germline V gene, CDR1 is KGHSH and CDR2 is LQKENI. The CDR3 totals 14 residues. CDR3 sequence (DNA): TGTGCCAGCTCACCGGCAGGGATACCCTACGAGCAGTACTTC. Its protein is CASSPAGIPYEQYF.